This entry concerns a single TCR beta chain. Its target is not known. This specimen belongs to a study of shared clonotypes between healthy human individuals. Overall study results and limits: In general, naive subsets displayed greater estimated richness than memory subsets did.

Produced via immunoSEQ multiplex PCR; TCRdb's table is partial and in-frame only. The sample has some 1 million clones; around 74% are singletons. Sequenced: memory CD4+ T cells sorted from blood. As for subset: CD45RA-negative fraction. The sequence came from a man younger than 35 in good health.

In DNA form, the CDR3 reads TGTGCCAGCAGCCTGGGACTCTATGAAAAACTGTTTTTT. Protein product: CASSLGLYEKLFF. This chain connects TRBV4-2 to TRBJ1-4; D is possibly TRBD1 (5 bases). Looked up from germline, CDR1 is LGHNA and CDR2 is YNFKEQ. V was shortened by 4 bases and J by 6 bases, with 9 bases between the two germline ends. The CDR3 extends over 13 amino acids.